A selection of T cell receptor beta chains follows, all from one sample in a study of blood T cells in healthy people across ages. TCRdb redid the calling of the 5' RACE reads with MiXCR, one entry per CDR3 protein. The sample comprises roughly 2 million distinct CDR3 sequences, about 50% of which are singletons, and about 2.1% rests with the top ten. Sequenced sample: blood. These receptors all come from a woman aged 40 to 50 in good health. CDR3s include the opening cysteine and the closing phenylalanine or tryptophan. A D gene is named only where the DNA matches it firmly. Size values are once, few and many counts, or a class for expanded clones, and some rows have none.

j_gene | d_gene | abundance | v_gene | CDR3aa | CDR3nt
TRBJ2-1 | TRBD1 | NA | TRBV29-1 | CSVEKGTGLLYEQFF | TGCAGCGTTGAAAAGGGGACAGGCCTTTTGTATGAGCAGTTCTTC
TRBJ1-2 | TRBD1 | few | TRBV4-3 | CASSQSAGTGGASGYTF | TGCGCCAGCAGCCAAAGCGCGGGGACAGGGGGCGCGAGTGGCTACACCTTC
TRBJ2-6 | NA | NA | TRBV4-3 | CASSQESRDAGANVLTF | TGCGCCAGCAGCCAAGAGAGCAGGGATGCTGGGGCCAACGTCCTGACTTTC
TRBJ2-5 | TRBD1 | few | TRBV28 | CASKLQGVGETQYF | TGTGCCAGCAAGCTACAGGGGGTAGGGGAGACCCAGTACTTC
TRBJ2-3 | TRBD2 | NA | TRBV29-1 | CSVLKRGVLPSTDTQYF | TGCAGCGTCCTAAAGCGGGGGGTACTGCCTAGCACAGATACGCAGTATTTT
TRBJ2-3 | NA | few | TRBV28 | CASSFGSGATDTQYF | TGTGCCAGCAGTTTTGGTTCTGGGGCTACAGATACGCAGTATTTT
TRBJ2-7 | NA | many | TRBV12-3/TRBV12-4 | CASSLQGRGGTYEQYF | TGTGCCAGCAGTTTACAGGGAAGGGGGGGGACCTACGAGCAGTACTTC
TRBJ1-2 | NA | NA | TRBV5-5 | CASSLVRAQGGGYTF | TGTGCCAGCAGCTTGGTCCGAGCCCAGGGTGGTGGCTACACCTTC
TRBJ1-4 | NA | NA | TRBV7-2 | CASSLAQPEKLFF | TGTGCCAGCAGCTTAGCGCAACCTGAAAAACTGTTTTTT
TRBJ2-1 | NA | NA | TRBV2 | CASTQLGGNNEQFF | TGTGCCAGCACCCAACTAGGGGGAAACAATGAGCAGTTCTTC
TRBJ1-6 | NA | few | TRBV28 | CASSGDHSSYNSPLHF | TGTGCCAGCAGCGGGGACCACAGCTCCTATAATTCACCCCTCCACTTT
TRBJ2-3 | TRBD2 | NA | TRBV4-3 | CAGSHGLDTDTQYF | TGCGCCGGCAGCCACGGACTAGACACAGATACGCAGTATTTT
TRBJ1-4 | TRBD1 | NA | TRBV29-1 | CSVTQGAYNEKLFF | TGCAGCGTAACACAGGGGGCGTATAATGAAAAACTGTTTTTT
TRBJ2-4 | NA | many | TRBV29-1 | CSVGPPGRGDIQYF | TGCAGCGTTGGACCCCCGGGTCGGGGAGACATTCAGTACTTC
TRBJ2-1 | NA | few | TRBV15 | CATSRLRVLLDSYNEQFF | TGTGCCACCAGCAGATTAAGGGTCCTACTGGACAGTTACAATGAGCAGTTCTTC
TRBJ1-5 | NA | few | TRBV6-2/TRBV6-3 | CASSYFRNQPQHF | TGTGCCAGCAGTTACTTCAGGAATCAGCCCCAGCATTTT
TRBJ2-3 | TRBD2 | NA | TRBV27 | CASSTLGAGEDTQYF | TGTGCCAGCAGTACCCTCGGGGCGGGGGAGGATACGCAGTATTTT
TRBJ2-3 | TRBD1 | NA | TRBV6-6 | CASRRDSATSTDTQYF | TGTGCCAGCAGGAGGGACAGTGCGACTAGCACAGATACGCAGTATTTT
TRBJ2-3 | NA | NA | TRBV6-2/TRBV6-3 | CASSFGWAQYF | TGTGCCAGCAGTTTTGGATGGGCGCAGTATTTT
TRBJ1-6 | NA | NA | TRBV5-1 | CASSLVGSLEYLSTLHF | TGCGCCAGCAGCTTGGTCGGCTCTCTCGAGTATCTAAGCACCCTCCACTTT
TRBJ2-7 | TRBD2 | NA | TRBV11-3 | CASSQGDLPSGNEQYF | TGTGCCAGCAGCCAAGGGGATCTACCTAGCGGCAATGAGCAGTACTTC
TRBJ2-7 | NA | many | TRBV29-1 | CSANEGAYEQYF | TGCAGCGCGAACGAAGGGGCCTACGAGCAGTACTTC
TRBJ2-1 | NA | NA | TRBV3-1 | CASSHDKDNEQFF | TGTGCCAGCAGCCACGACAAAGACAATGAGCAGTTCTTC
TRBJ2-4 | TRBD1 | NA | TRBV4-3 | CASSQDPGQASIQYF | TGCGCCAGCAGCCAAGATCCGGGACAGGCTTCGATTCAGTACTTC
TRBJ1-5 | NA | NA | TRBV6-6 | CASSWGRARSSNQPQHF | TGTGCCAGCAGTTGGGGCAGAGCACGATCTAGCAATCAGCCCCAGCATTTT
TRBJ2-1 | TRBD1 | NA | TRBV4-1 | CASSQTGYQETQFF | TGCGCCAGCAGCCAGACAGGGTACCAAGAGACCCAGTTCTTC
TRBJ2-5 | TRBD1 | NA | TRBV6-5 | CASSYGQGIYQETQYF | TGTGCCAGCAGTTACGGACAGGGGATTTACCAAGAGACCCAGTACTTC
TRBJ1-2 | TRBD1 | NA | TRBV15 | CATRGDSNYGYTF | TGTGCCACCAGGGGGGACAGCAACTATGGCTACACCTTC
TRBJ2-5 | NA | NA | TRBV27 | CASSLSVQLIQETQYF | TGTGCCAGCAGTTTATCGGTACAACTAATACAAGAGACCCAGTACTTC
TRBJ2-7 | TRBD2 | NA | TRBV7-2 | CASSDRTSGGFYNEQYF | TGTGCCAGCAGCGACAGGACTAGCGGGGGGTTCTACAATGAGCAGTACTTC
TRBJ2-5 | NA | NA | TRBV29-1 | CSVTRPTGSPGETQYF | TGCAGCGTTACAAGACCGACAGGATCCCCGGGGGAGACCCAGTACTTC